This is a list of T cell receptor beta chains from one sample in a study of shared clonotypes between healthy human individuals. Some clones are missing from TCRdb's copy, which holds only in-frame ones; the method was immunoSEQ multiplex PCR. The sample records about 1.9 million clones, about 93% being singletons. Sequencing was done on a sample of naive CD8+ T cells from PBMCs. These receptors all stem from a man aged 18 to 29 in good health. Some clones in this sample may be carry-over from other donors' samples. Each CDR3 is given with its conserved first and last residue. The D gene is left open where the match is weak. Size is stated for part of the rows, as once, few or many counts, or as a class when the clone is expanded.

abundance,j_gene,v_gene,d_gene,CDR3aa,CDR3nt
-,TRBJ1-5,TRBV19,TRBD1,CASSEDRPQPQHF,TGTGCCAGTAGTGAGGACAGGCCGCAGCCCCAGCATTTT
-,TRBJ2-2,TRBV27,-,CASSFFGGFTGELFF,TGTGCCAGCAGTTTTTTCGGAGGTTTCACCGGGGAGCTGTTTTTT
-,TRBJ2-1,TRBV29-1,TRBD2,CSVPVAGVPFNEQFF,TGCAGCGTCCCGGTAGCGGGAGTACCTTTTAATGAGCAGTTCTTC
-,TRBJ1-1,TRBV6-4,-,CASSRDSMNTEAFF,TGTGCCAGCTCTCGGGACTCCATGAACACTGAAGCTTTCTTT
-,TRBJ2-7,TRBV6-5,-,CASSPDVNEQYF,TGTGCCAGCAGTCCCGATGTGAACGAGCAGTACTTC
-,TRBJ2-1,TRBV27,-,CASSLMDSLPGEQFF,TGTGCCAGCAGTTTAATGGACAGCTTACCGGGGGAGCAGTTCTTC
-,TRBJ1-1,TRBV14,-,CASSQTDSPNTEAFF,TGTGCCAGCAGCCAAACGGACAGCCCTAACACTGAAGCTTTCTTT
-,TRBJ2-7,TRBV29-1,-,CSVEESDSLRGYEQYF,TGCAGCGTTGAAGAGTCCGACTCACTTCGGGGATACGAGCAGTACTTC
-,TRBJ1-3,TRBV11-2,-,CASSSYPTGLAGNTIYF,TGTGCCAGCAGCTCTTACCCTACGGGGCTCGCTGGAAACACCATATATTTT
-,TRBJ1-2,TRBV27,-,CASSLVGRTLNVRGYTF,TGTGCCAGCAGTTTAGTGGGAAGGACCCTCAATGTTAGGGGCTACACCTTC
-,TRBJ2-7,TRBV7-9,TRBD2,CASSEGLAGNEQYF,TGTGCCAGCAGCGAGGGACTAGCGGGCAACGAGCAGTACTTC
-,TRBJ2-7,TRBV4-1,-,CASSQARGTYEQYF,TGCGCCAGCAGCCAGGCCCGGGGGACCTACGAGCAGTACTTC
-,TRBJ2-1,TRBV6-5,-,CASSPGLPGKQFF,TGTGCCAGCAGTCCTGGACTCCCGGGCAAGCAGTTCTTC
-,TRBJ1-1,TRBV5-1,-,CASSLSADEAFF,TGCGCCAGCAGCTTGTCGGCAGATGAAGCTTTCTTT
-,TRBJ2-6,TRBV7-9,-,CASSLRTHNSGANVLTF,TGTGCCAGCAGCTTAAGAACACACAATTCTGGGGCCAACGTCCTGACTTTC
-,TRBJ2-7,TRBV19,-,CASSIVRDYEQYF,TGTGCCAGTAGTATTGTTCGGGATTACGAGCAGTACTTC
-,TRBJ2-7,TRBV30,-,CAWKYQGYEQYF,TGTGCCTGGAAGTACCAGGGCTACGAGCAGTACTTC
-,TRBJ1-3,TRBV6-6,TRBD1,CASRLTGGAGNTIYF,TGTGCCAGCCGATTAACAGGGGGCGCCGGAAACACCATATATTTT
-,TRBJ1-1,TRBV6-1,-,CASSELWVNTEAFF,TGTGCCAGCAGTGAATTATGGGTGAACACTGAAGCTTTCTTT
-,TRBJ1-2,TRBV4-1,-,CASSQDPQALPTFYGYTF,TGCGCCAGCAGCCAAGATCCCCAGGCCTTGCCGACTTTCTATGGCTACACCTTC
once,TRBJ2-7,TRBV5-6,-,CASRQQRPGNEQYF,TGTGCCAGCAGACAGCAAAGACCCGGCAACGAGCAGTACTTC
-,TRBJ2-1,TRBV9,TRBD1,CASSATGGDYNEQFF,TGTGCCAGCAGCGCGACAGGGGGCGACTACAATGAGCAGTTCTTC
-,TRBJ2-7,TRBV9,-,CASSVGLTGNYEQYF,TGTGCCAGCAGCGTTGGCCTGACAGGAAACTACGAGCAGTACTTC
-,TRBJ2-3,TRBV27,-,CASSFSFGTGLADTQYF,TGTGCCAGCAGTTTCTCATTCGGGACGGGTCTAGCAGATACGCAGTATTTT
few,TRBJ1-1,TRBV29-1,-,CSGAEAFF,TGCAGCGGGGCTGAAGCTTTCTTT
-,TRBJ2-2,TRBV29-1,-,CSADTGTPNTGELFF,TGCAGCGCTGATACCGGGACACCGAACACCGGGGAGCTGTTTTTT
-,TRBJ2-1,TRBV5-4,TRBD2,CASSLSGTYSYNEQFF,TGTGCCAGCAGCTTAAGCGGGACCTACTCCTACAATGAGCAGTTCTTC
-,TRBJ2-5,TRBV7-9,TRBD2,CASSSTSGQETQYF,TGTGCCAGCAGCTCGACTAGCGGGCAAGAGACCCAGTACTTC
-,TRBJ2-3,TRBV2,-,CVTTGVGTDTQYF,TGTGTCACTACAGGTGTCGGGACAGATACGCAGTATTTT
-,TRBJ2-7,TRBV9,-,CASSVSSAFILNEQYF,TGTGCCAGCAGCGTTTCTAGCGCGTTCATCCTGAACGAGCAGTACTTC
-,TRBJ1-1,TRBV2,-,CASIGGYGHEGEAFF,TGTGCCAGCATCGGGGGGTACGGCCACGAGGGTGAAGCTTTCTTT
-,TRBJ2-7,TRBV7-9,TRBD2,CASSSTSGSYEQYF,TGTGCCAGCAGCTCAACTAGCGGGAGCTACGAGCAGTACTTC
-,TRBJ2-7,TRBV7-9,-,CASSLNRGLREQYF,TGTGCCAGCAGCTTAAATCGCGGTCTAAGGGAGCAGTACTTC
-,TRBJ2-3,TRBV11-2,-,CASSVPTDTQYF,TGTGCCAGCAGCGTGCCTACAGATACGCAGTATTTT
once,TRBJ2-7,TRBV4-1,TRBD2,CASSQDWAFRRELHNEQYF,TGCGCCAGCAGCCAAGACTGGGCCTTTAGGCGGGAGCTTCACAACGAGCAGTACTTC
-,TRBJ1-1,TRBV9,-,CASSVSSGGGSEAFF,TGTGCCAGCAGCGTCTCTTCCGGTGGGGGGTCTGAAGCTTTCTTT
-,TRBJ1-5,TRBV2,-,CASSESQGRNQPQHF,TGTGCCAGCAGTGAATCCCAGGGACGGAATCAGCCCCAGCATTTT
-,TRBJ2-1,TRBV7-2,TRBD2,CASRLVPGLELEQFF,TGTGCCAGCAGACTAGTCCCGGGACTAGAGTTGGAGCAGTTCTTC
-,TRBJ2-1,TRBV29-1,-,CSVVINEQFF,TGCAGCGTTGTCATCAATGAGCAGTTCTTC
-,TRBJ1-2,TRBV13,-,CASSGGTEDDYGYTF,TGTGCCAGCAGCGGGGGGACGGAGGACGACTATGGCTACACCTTC
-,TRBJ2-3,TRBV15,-,CATSRVGPLDTQYF,TGTGCCACCAGCAGAGTCGGGCCTTTAGATACGCAGTATTTT
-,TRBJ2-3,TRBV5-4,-,CASSPAGLPILDTQYF,TGTGCCAGCAGCCCGGCAGGGCTCCCTATTTTAGATACGCAGTATTTT
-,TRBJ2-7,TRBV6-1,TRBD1,CASSPWTGGAGEQYF,TGTGCCAGCAGTCCATGGACAGGGGGGGCCGGCGAGCAGTACTTC
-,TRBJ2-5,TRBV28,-,CASSLTLGEGTQYF,TGTGCCAGCAGTTTAACTCTCGGCGAAGGGACCCAGTACTTC
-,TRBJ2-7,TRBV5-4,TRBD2,CASSLGGGYEQYF,TGTGCCAGCAGCTTGGGCGGGGGGTACGAGCAGTACTTC
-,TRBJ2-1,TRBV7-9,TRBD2,CASSSPAGGRYNEQFF,TGTGCCAGCAGTTCCCCAGCGGGAGGAAGGTACAATGAGCAGTTCTTC